The rows below give T cell receptor beta chains drawn from one sample of a study of T cell repertoires in cytomegalovirus infection. No antigen has been assigned to these receptors. One entry per CDR3 protein results from TCRdb running MiXCR on the reads. In the table there are about 700,000 distinct CDR3 sequences, around 35% of which are singletons. This material consisted of cultured PBMCs, taken from culture after CMV antigen stimulation. The source is a human donor in good health (CMV status not recorded). Some clones in this sample may be carry-over from other donors' samples. Both conserved end residues are part of each CDR3. The order of the fields is V gene, J gene, clone size, D gene, CDR3 DNA, CDR3 protein. D genes are given only for firm matches. A row's size may be missing; if present it is once, few, many or a size class.

TRBV6-8	TRBJ1-1	.	.	TGTGCCAGCAGTTGGGACATTTTAGGGAACATTGAAGCTTTCTTT	CASSWDILGNIEAFF
TRBV2	TRBJ1-5	.	TRBD1	TGTGCCAGCATCGACAGGGGTGGTAATCAGCCCCAGCATTTT	CASIDRGGNQPQHF
TRBV4-1	TRBJ1-3	few	.	TGCGCCAGCAGCCAAGCTGGCGGTAAAGGAAACACCATATATTTT	CASSQAGGKGNTIYF
TRBV7-2	TRBJ1-5	.	TRBD1	TGTGCCAGCAGCCCCGGACAGGGTACGCGTCAGCCCCAGCATTTT	CASSPGQGTRQPQHF
TRBV12-3/TRBV12-4	TRBJ2-7	few	TRBD1	TGTGCCAGCAGCGACAGGACAGGGGGCATCGAGCAGTACTTC	CASSDRTGGIEQYF
TRBV7-9	TRBJ1-5	few	.	TGTGCCAGCAGCTTACTTCCGGGCGACCTCAATCAGCCCCAGCATTTT	CASSLLPGDLNQPQHF
TRBV12-3/TRBV12-4	TRBJ2-7	few	.	TGTGCCAGCAGTTTGCCCGCTCAATACGAGCAGTACTTC	CASSLPAQYEQYF
TRBV7-2	TRBJ1-2	many	.	TGTGCCAGCAGCAAGGGCTTAGACTATGGCTACACCTTC	CASSKGLDYGYTF
TRBV5-1	TRBJ1-1	.	.	TGCGCCAGCAGCACGGGCGACCTGAACACTGAAGCTTTCTTT	CASSTGDLNTEAFF
TRBV7-2	TRBJ2-7	.	TRBD2	TGTGCCAGCAGCTGGGGACTAGCGGGGGGGAGGAGCTCCTACGAGCAGTACTTC	CASSWGLAGGRSSYEQYF
TRBV12-3/TRBV12-4	TRBJ1-2	.	TRBD1	TGTGCCAGCAGTTACGCCGGGACAGGGTATGGCTACACCTTC	CASSYAGTGYGYTF
TRBV19	TRBJ1-5	.	.	TGTGCCAGTGATTGGGGGTTGCGGCAGCCCCAGCATTTT	CASDWGLRQPQHF
TRBV19	TRBJ2-7	few	.	TGTGCCAGTAGCCATGCGGCCCGGAGCTCCTACGAGCAGTACTTC	CASSHAARSSYEQYF
TRBV7-2	TRBJ2-7	.	.	TGTGCCAGCAGCTTAGTCGGAGAGAGGTCCTACGAGCAGTACTTC	CASSLVGERSYEQYF
TRBV20-1	TRBJ2-7	.	TRBD2	TGCAGTGCCCAATCCCCTAGCGGGAGGGTGGGTTACGAGCAGTACTTC	CSAQSPSGRVGYEQYF
TRBV6-1	TRBJ1-4	few	TRBD1	TGTGCCAGCACGCCGGGACAGTTTAATGAAAAACTGTTTTTT	CASTPGQFNEKLFF
TRBV7-2	TRBJ2-3	.	.	TGTGCCAGCAGCGCCCAGGGGTTGATGACCACAGATACGCAGTATTTT	CASSAQGLMTTDTQYF
TRBV7-9	TRBJ2-3	.	.	TGTGCCAGCAGAGCGGCCAGCACAGATACGCAGTATTTT	CASRAASTDTQYF
TRBV7-2	TRBJ2-1	.	.	TGTTCCAGCAGCTTAGGAGGGAATGAGCAGTTCTTC	CSSSLGGNEQFF